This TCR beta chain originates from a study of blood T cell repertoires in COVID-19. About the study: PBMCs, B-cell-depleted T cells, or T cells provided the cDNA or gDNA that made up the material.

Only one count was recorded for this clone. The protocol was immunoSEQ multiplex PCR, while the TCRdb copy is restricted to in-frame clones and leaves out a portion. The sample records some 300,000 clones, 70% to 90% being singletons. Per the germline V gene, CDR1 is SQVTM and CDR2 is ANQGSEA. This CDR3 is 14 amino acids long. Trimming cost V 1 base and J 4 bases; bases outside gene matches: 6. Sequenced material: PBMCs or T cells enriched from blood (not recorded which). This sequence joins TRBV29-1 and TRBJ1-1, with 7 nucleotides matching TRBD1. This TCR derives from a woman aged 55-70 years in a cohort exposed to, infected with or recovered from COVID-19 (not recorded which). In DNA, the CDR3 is TGCAGCGTTGAAGTTCACAGGGGCTCCACTGAAGCTTTCTTT. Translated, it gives CSVEVHRGSTEAFF.